Following are 15 T cell receptor beta chains from one sample sequenced in a study of CD4 T cell repertoires in COVID-19. Clones were sequenced by immunoSEQ multiplex PCR, and TCRdb holds only the in-frame ones, with some missing. The repertoire has 20,000 or so clones, 80% to 90% of them found once; the top ten carry around 0.63%. No culture step preceded sequencing of the ex vivo isolated memory T cells. Here the sequenced sample was central memory CD4+ T cells from blood, taken before the COVID-19 pandemic. The receptor set was obtained from a human donor who had COVID-19.

The chain joins TRBV6-5 to TRBJ2-1, with D tentatively TRBD2 (5 bases). In germline, CDR1 is MNHEY, CDR2 SVGAGI. Trimming shortened V by 2 bases and J by 13 bases, and 12 bases separated the two germline ends. The CDR3 has 12 residues. CDR3 region: CASSYGSGAQFF. As DNA, the CDR3 is TGTGCCAGCAGTTACGGGAGCGGAGCTCAGTTCTTC.

V gene TRBV7-2 combines with J gene TRBJ2-5; no firm D call. CDR1 and CDR2 (germline): SGHTA, FQGNSA. Deletions cut 4 bases from V and 1 base from J, with 4 bases between. The length of the CDR3 is 12 residues. The chain's CDR3 is CASSSVQETQYF. CDR3 DNA: TGTGCCAGCAGCTCCGTCCAAGAGACCCAGTACTTC.

In its sample, this clone was seen a few times. The rearrangement uses TRBV4-1 and TRBJ1-6; 7 nucleotides line up with TRBD1. The length of the CDR3 is 17 residues. Germline V gives CDR1 MGHRA, CDR2 YSYEKL. V was clipped by 0 bases and J by 6 bases; unmatched bases: 8. DNA for the CDR3: TGCGCCAGCAGCCAAGATCGGGGCAGGGGGATTAATTCACCCCTCCACTTT. It is translated as CASSQDRGRGINSPLHF.

This chain connects TRBV19 to TRBJ1-2, with 10 bases aligning to TRBD1. Germline-derived CDR1 and CDR2 are LNHDA and SQIVND (reference sequence). CDR3 length: 17 residues. The J segment lost 4 bases and the V segment lost 4 bases, leaving 12 bases of the junction unmatched. CDR3 in amino acids: CASSTGTGEVDFYGYTF. DNA of the CDR3: TGTGCCAGTAGTACCGGGACAGGGGAGGTTGATTTCTATGGCTACACCTTC.

For the CDR3, the DNA is TGCGCCAGCTCTACAGACTACGAGCAGTACTTC. It is translated as CASSTDYEQYF. V usage is TRBV5-1 and J usage is TRBJ2-7, with D hard to call. The CDR3 has 11 residues. Germline V lookup: CDR1 SGHRS, CDR2 YFSETQ. The V end was cut by 7 bases, the J end by 3 bases, with 8 bases between.

This chain links TRBV2 with TRBJ2-2, with 7 positions matching TRBD1. CDR1 and CDR2 from the germline V gene are SNHLY and FYNNEI. J gave up 2 bases and V 6 bases, and 6 bases lay outside the gene matches. This CDR3 is built from 15 residues. CDR3 amino acids: CASSEQGSNTGELFF. The CDR3 nucleotides read TGTGCCAGCAGCGAACAGGGGTCCAACACCGGGGAGCTGTTTTTT.

This clone was seen only once. The chain links TRBV2 to TRBJ2-3; a weak D match, TRBD1 (6 bases). The CDR3 spans 15 residues. V dropped 1 base and J dropped 2 bases, with 10 bases sitting between them. Germline assignment: CDR1 SNHLY and CDR2 FYNNEI. The CDR3 DNA follows: TGTGCCAGCAGTGAAGACAGGGCCGACACAGATACGCAGTATTTT. It specifies CASSEDRADTDTQYF.

This chain connects TRBV19 to TRBJ1-1; TRBD1 agrees at 12 bases. V lost 6 bases to trimming and J lost 5 bases; unmatched junction nucleotides: 16. The CDR3 length is 18 residues. Germline V lookup: CDR1 LNHDA, CDR2 SQIVND (reference sequence). The CDR3 nucleotides are TGTGCCAGTAGCCCGAATCGCCGGGACAGGGGGCAGTTTACTGAAGCTTTCTTT. It translates to CASSPNRRDRGQFTEAFF.

The chain uses TRBV19 and TRBJ2-7, with 8 bases identical to TRBD2. Germline V gene data show CDR1 as LNHDA and CDR2 as SQIVND (reference sequence). V shed 0 bases, J shed 0 bases, and the junction held 7 bases outside the gene matches. The CDR3 is 17 residues long. The CDR3 is CASSIDGGTRSSYEQYF. The DNA for the CDR3 is TGTGCCAGTAGTATAGATGGAGGGACTAGGAGCTCCTACGAGCAGTACTTC.

J is TRBJ2-7 and V is TRBV2, with D perhaps matching TRBD2 (6 bases). The CDR3 is made up of 13 amino acids. Trimming left V 7 bases short and J 0 bases short, with 10 bases between. CDR1 SNHLY and CDR2 FYNNEI come from the germline V gene. This CDR3 reads CASNGGSSYEQYF. The CDR3 DNA reads as TGTGCCAGCAACGGGGGTAGCTCCTACGAGCAGTACTTC.

This chain links TRBV18 with TRBJ1-2, with TRBD1 matching over 8 bases. Germline-derived CDR1 and CDR2 are KGHSH and LQKENI. CDR3 size: 15 residues. V lost 3 bases to trimming and J lost 14 bases; unmatched junction nucleotides: 17. In nucleotides, the CDR3 is TGTGCCAGCTCACCTGGACAGGGCACATTCTCCGTCCCTACCTTC. This translates into CASSPGQGTFSVPTF.

The chain couples TRBV15 to TRBJ2-1; D perhaps matches TRBD2 (5 bases). V shed 1 base and J shed 3 bases, with 10 bases lying between them. CDR3 length equals 15 residues. Germline CDR1 and CDR2: LNHNV and YYDKDF (reference sequence). This CDR3 is CATSRAVRGYNEQFF. The DNA for the CDR3 is TGTGCCACCAGCAGAGCGGTCCGGGGCTACAATGAGCAGTTCTTC.

The chain uses TRBV7-2 and TRBJ1-4; 7 bases map to TRBD1. The germline CDR1 and CDR2 sequences are SGHTA and FQGNSA. V shed 1 base and J 8 bases; nucleotides not matched to a gene: 7. The CDR3 length is 15 residues. The CDR3 coding sequence is TGTGCCAGCAGCTTAGTAGGGACAGACGACGAAAAACTGTTTTTT. Translation: CASSLVGTDDEKLFF.

The gene calls are TRBV7-8 and TRBJ2-1, with 9 bases matching TRBD2. There are 17 residues in the CDR3. The germline V gene has CDR1 SGHVS and CDR2 FQNEAQ. After removal of 4 bases from V and 4 bases from J, the junction contained 11 bases not matched to a gene. The CDR3 loop reads CASSSPPGLAHYNEQFF. The CDR3 nucleotides are TGTGCCAGCAGCTCACCTCCAGGACTAGCGCATTACAATGAGCAGTTCTTC.

This clone was recorded once. This chain joins TRBV19 and TRBJ2-1; 9 positions agree with TRBD2. V gave up 5 bases and J gave up 7 bases; unmatched junction bases: 12. CDR1 and CDR2 from the germline V gene are LNHDA and SQIVND (reference sequence). The CDR3 runs 16 residues. CDR3 in DNA: TGTGCCAGTAGTCCCCCGGCGGGAGGGCCGGGTAATGAGCAGTTCTTC. Translated, it gives CASSPPAGGPGNEQFF.